This TCR beta chain emerged from a study of human T cells and chemical hapten exposure. Individual cDNA molecules (in the library) carried attached unique molecular identifiers. MiXCR was run by TCRdb on the RACE reads, yielding one entry per CDR3 protein. The data show 300,000 to 450,000 distinct CDR3 sequences, roughly 5% seen once. The CDR3 extends over 18 amino acids. Germline assignment: CDR1 SGHTA and CDR2 FQGNSA. Unmatched junction bases numbered 11, after V lost 5 bases and J lost 3 bases. The time point was: pre-sensitization, week 0. Treatment described: therapeutic diphenylcyclopropenone sensitization with weekly scalp DPC.

This sequence was found in a woman between 45 and 65 years old with alopecia areata. Some clones in this sample may be carry-over from other donors' samples. V and J are TRBV7-2 and TRBJ2-5; 14 positions match TRBD2. Sequenced material: whole blood, taken in connection with sensitization to the hapten diphenylcyclopropenone (DPC). The CDR3 DNA follows: TGTGCCAGCAGCAGGGGACTAGCGGGAGCCGGTGGAAAAGAGACCCAGTACTTC. Its translation: CASSRGLAGAGGKETQYF.